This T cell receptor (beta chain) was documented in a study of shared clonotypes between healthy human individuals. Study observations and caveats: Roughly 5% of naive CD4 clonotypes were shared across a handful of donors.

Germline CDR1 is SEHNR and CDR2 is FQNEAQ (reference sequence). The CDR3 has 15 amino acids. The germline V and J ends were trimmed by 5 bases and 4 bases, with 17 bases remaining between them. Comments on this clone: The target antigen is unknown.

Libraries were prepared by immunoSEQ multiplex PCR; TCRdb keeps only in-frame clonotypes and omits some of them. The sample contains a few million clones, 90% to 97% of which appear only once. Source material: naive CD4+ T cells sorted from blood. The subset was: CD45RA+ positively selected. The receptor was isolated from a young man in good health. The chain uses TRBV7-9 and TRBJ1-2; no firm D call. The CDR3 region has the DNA TGTGCCAGCAGCCCGTCTCCCGGTCGCGGCTATGGCTACACCTTC. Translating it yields CASSPSPGRGYGYTF.